This record looks at one TCR beta chain sequence and its context. The target antigen is unknown. This entry is derived from a study of cytotoxic CD8 clonotypes in ibrutinib-treated CLL. The overall study: There were about 11 relapsed/refractory patients and 15 treatment-naive patients, and 17 to 18 were IGHV unmutated. Response specimens were obtained following a median treatment duration of approximately 12 months, with a range of 6 to 36.

Trimming shortened V by 4 bases and J by 5 bases, and 17 bases separated the two germline ends. Germline V gene sequence: CDR1 MNHNS, CDR2 SASEGT. CDR3 length: 15 residues. General study points: In comparison with age-matched healthy donors, baseline clonality was higher and tracked circulating CD8+ T-cell counts.

Assay: immunoSEQ multiplex PCR; the TCRdb copy retains only in-frame clones and omits some. This sample has 15,000 or so clones; around three fifths occur once, and the top ten carry 25%. This specimen consisted of PBMCs, obtained after 12 months of ibrutinib treatment. The sequence was collected from a human donor with chronic lymphocytic leukemia. The genes are TRBV6-1 and TRBJ2-5; a possible D gene is TRBD1 (7 bases). This CDR3 reads CASSAQTQGRETQYF. CDR3 sequence (DNA): TGTGCCAGCAGTGCACAGACACAGGGGAGGGAGACCCAGTACTTC.